Following are 10 T cell receptor beta chains from one sample sequenced in a study of T-cell memory formation after mild COVID-19. TCRdb processed the 5' RACE reads anew with MiXCR; each CDR3 protein has one entry. The table records 450,000 or so distinct CDR3 sequences, 15% to 20% of them present only once. Sequenced: PBMCs or a T cell subset sorted from them (not recorded which). These TCRs come from an adult woman who had mild COVID-19 (a few samples of this study predate the infection). Cell type and time point are not known.

This clonotype has just one count. This rearrangement joins TRBV15 to TRBJ1-5; 7 positions agree with TRBD1. Germline CDR1 reads LNHNV; CDR2 reads YYDKDF (reference sequence). The CDR3 totals 17 residues. V dropped 0 bases and J dropped 4; count of bases not matched to a gene: 9. CDR3 region: CATSRDSLGQQNQPQHF. For the CDR3, the DNA is TGTGCCACCAGCAGAGATTCTCTGGGACAGCAAAATCAGCCCCAGCATTTT.

This clonotype has just a few counts. This chain joins TRBV27 and TRBJ2-7, with TRBD1 matching 8 bases. The junction had 4 bases not matched to a gene; V was cut back by 3 bases and J by 0 bases. This CDR3 has 15 amino acids. The germline gives CDR1 MNHEY, CDR2 SMNVEV (reference sequence). The CDR3 DNA sequence: TGTGCCAGCAGTTTTGGCGGGACAGGCTCCTACGAGCAGTACTTC. Amino acids: CASSFGGTGSYEQYF.

The CDR3 loop reads CASSEFGDNYGYTF. In DNA, the CDR3 is TGTGCCAGCAGTGAATTCGGGGATAACTATGGCTACACCTTC. J is TRBJ1-2 and V is TRBV25-1; no definite D call. Germline loops: CDR1 MGHDK, CDR2 SYGVNS. V was trimmed by 1 base and J by 1 base, leaving 7 bases between them. CDR3 length equals 14 residues.

The DNA of the CDR3 is TGTGCCAGCAGTCCACGACTAGCGGGAGAGATACTTTACGAGCAGTACTTC. This gives the protein CASSPRLAGEILYEQYF. V and J are TRBV28 and TRBJ2-7; 12 bases line up with TRBD2. The CDR3 is made up of 17 amino acids. V was clipped by 5 bases and J by 4 bases; unmatched bases: 12. CDR1 is MDHEN and CDR2 is SYDVKM in the germline V gene. The full variable domain, its missing parts supplied by reference TRBV28 and TRBJ2-7, is DVKVTQSSRYLVKRTGEKVFLECVQDMDHENMFWYRQDPGLGLRLIYFSYDVKMKEKGDIPEGYSVSREKKERFSLILESASTNQTSMYLCASSPRLAGEILYEQYFGPGTRLTVT.

This clonotype was found a few times. The chain is built from TRBV5-1 and TRBJ1-2, with no clear D. Deletions cut 7 bases from V and 7 bases from J, with 14 bases between. This CDR3 spans 12 amino acids. The germline V gene has CDR1 SGHRS and CDR2 YFSETQ. The CDR3 bases are TGCGCCAGCTCCGGGAGCTTCGCTGGCTACACCTTC. This codes for CASSGSFAGYTF.

The J gene is TRBJ2-1, the V gene TRBV7-6; 12 nucleotides match TRBD2. V lost 0 bases, J lost 5 bases, and 5 bases stayed unmatched. In germline, CDR1 is SGHVS, CDR2 FNYEAQ. This CDR3 is built from 17 residues. CDR3: CASSLAWLAGGDNEQFF. The CDR3 DNA sequence: TGTGCCAGCAGCTTAGCGTGGCTAGCGGGAGGGGACAATGAGCAGTTCTTC.

The J gene is TRBJ2-1, the V gene TRBV7-9; TRBD1 might be the D (7 bases). The CDR3 extends over 18 amino acids. With 5 bases removed from V and 0 bases from J, the gap between germline ends came to 20 bases. CDR1 is SEHNR, CDR2 FQNEAQ, per germline (reference sequence). CDR3 residues: CASSKGGGPLSSYNEQFF. The DNA of the CDR3 is TGTGCCAGCAGCAAAGGAGGGGGCCCGCTAAGCTCCTACAATGAGCAGTTCTTC.

The chain combines TRBV7-3 with TRBJ2-1; D gene uncertain. The CDR3 runs to 15 residues. Trimming removed 6 bases from V and 7 bases from J, with 19 bases in between. From germline, CDR1 is SGHTA and CDR2 FQGTGA. The CDR3 sequence is CASSSPSTPLNEQFF. Written as DNA, the CDR3 is TGTGCCAGCAGTTCACCGTCAACACCTTTGAATGAGCAGTTCTTC.

This clonotype was seen at least ten times. The chain combines TRBV3-1 with TRBJ2-1, with 7 positions matching TRBD1. The germline gives CDR1 LGHDT, CDR2 YNNKEL (reference sequence). V trimming: 2 bases; J trimming: 1 base; junction bases outside the gene matches: 5. This CDR3 region has 16 residues. As DNA, the CDR3 is TGTGCCAGCAGCCAACCGGGACAGAGGTCCTACAATGAGCAGTTCTTC. Its protein is CASSQPGQRSYNEQFF.

The chain carries TRBV7-9 and TRBJ1-3, with a weak D call TRBD1 (5 bases). The CDR3 has 15 residues. Deletions cut 5 bases from V and 1 base from J, with 12 bases between. Germline V CDR1 and CDR2: SEHNR, FQNEAQ (reference sequence). The chain's CDR3 is CASSANRRSGNTIYF. In nucleotides, the CDR3 is TGTGCCAGCAGCGCAAACAGGCGGTCTGGAAACACCATATATTTT.